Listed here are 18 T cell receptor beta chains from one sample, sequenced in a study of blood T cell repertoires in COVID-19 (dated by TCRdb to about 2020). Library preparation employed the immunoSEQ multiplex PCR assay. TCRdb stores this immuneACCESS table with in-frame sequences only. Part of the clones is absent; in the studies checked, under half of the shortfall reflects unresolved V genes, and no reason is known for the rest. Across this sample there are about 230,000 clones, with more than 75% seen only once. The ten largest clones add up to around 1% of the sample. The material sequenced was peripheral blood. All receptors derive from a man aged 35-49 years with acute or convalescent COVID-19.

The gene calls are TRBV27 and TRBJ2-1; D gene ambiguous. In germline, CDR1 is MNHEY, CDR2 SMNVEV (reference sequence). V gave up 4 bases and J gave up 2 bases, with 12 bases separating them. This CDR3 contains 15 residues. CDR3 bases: TGTGCCAGCAGTTCTTGGCAGGCTACCTACAATGAGCAGTTCTTC. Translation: CASSSWQATYNEQFF.

CDR3 protein: CASPSGVSGNTIYF. CDR3 nucleotide sequence: TGTGCCAGCCCTTCTGGAGTTTCGGGAAACACCATATATTTT. The V gene is TRBV6-5, the J gene TRBJ1-3; D uncertain. This CDR3 is built from 14 residues. V lost 8 bases and J lost 4, with 15 bases in between. The germline gives CDR1 MNHEY, CDR2 SVGAGI.

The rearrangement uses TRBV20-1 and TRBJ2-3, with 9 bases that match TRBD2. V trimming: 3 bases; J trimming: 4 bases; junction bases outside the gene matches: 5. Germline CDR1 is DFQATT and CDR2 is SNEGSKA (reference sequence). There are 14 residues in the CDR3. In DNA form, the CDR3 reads TGCAGTGCTAGTGTAGCGGGGGTCGCAGATACGCAGTATTTT. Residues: CSASVAGVADTQYF.

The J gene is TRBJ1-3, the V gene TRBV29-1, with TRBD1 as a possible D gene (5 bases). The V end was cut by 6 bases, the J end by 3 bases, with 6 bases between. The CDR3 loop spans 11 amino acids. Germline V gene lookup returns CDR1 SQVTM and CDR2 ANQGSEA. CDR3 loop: CSVRGGNTIYF. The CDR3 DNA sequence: TGCAGCGTAAGGGGTGGAAACACCATATATTTT.

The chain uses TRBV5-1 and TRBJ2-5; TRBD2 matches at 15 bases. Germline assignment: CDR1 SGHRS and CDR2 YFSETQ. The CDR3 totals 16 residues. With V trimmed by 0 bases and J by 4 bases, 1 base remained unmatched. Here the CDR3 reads CASSLGTSGGVETQYF. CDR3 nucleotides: TGCGCCAGCAGCTTGGGGACTAGCGGGGGGGTAGAGACCCAGTACTTC.

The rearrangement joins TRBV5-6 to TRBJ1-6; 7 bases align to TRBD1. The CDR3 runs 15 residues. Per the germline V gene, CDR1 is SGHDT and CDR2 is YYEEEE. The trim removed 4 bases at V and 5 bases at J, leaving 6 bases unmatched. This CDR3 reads CASSGTGVDNSPLHF. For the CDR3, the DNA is TGTGCCAGCAGCGGTACAGGGGTGGATAATTCACCCCTCCACTTT. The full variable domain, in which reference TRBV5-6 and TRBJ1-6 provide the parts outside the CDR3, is DAGVTQSPTHLIKTRGQQVTLRCSPKSGHDTVSWYQQALGQGPQFIFQYYEEEERQRGNFPDRFSGHQFPNYSSELNVNALLLGDSALYLCASSGTGVDNSPLHFGNGTRLTVT.

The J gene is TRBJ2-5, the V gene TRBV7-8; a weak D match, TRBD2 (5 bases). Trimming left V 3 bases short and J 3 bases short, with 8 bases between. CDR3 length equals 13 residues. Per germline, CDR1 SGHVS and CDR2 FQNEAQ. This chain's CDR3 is CASSLDWKETQYF. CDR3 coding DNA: TGTGCCAGCAGCTTGGACTGGAAAGAGACCCAGTACTTC.

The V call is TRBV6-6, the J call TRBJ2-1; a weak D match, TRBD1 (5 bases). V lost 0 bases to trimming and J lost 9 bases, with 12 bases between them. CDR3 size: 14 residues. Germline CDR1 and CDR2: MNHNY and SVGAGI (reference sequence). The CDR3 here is CASSYSTQGGEQFF. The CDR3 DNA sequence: TGTGCCAGCAGTTACTCGACCCAGGGCGGTGAGCAGTTCTTC.

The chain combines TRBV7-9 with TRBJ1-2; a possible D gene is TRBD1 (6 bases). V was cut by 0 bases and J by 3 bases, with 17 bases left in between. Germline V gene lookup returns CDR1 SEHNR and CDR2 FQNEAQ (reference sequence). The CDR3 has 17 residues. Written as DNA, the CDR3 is TGTGCCAGCAGCTTAGCGAATGTAGCAGGGGACGACTATGGCTACACCTTC. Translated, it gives CASSLANVAGDDYGYTF.

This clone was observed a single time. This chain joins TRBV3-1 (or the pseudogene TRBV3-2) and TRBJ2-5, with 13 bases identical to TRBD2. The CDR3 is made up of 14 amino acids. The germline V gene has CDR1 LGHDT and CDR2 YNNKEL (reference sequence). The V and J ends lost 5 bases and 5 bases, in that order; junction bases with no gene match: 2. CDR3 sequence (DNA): TGTGCCAGCAGCGGACTAGCGGGGGAGGAGACCCAGTACTTC. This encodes CASSGLAGEETQYF.

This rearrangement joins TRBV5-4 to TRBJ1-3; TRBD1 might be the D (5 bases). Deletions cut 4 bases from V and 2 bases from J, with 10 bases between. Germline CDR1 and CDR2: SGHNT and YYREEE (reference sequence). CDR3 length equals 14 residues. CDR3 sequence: CASSRGGAGNTIYF. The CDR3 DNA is TGTGCCAGCAGCCGGGGGGGAGCTGGAAACACCATATATTTT.

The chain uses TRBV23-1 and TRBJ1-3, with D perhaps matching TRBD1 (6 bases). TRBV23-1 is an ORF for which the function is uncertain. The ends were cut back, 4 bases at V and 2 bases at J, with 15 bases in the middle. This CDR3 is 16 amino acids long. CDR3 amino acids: CASSRRPRTAGNTIYF. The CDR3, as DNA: TGCGCCAGCAGTCGTCGTCCTCGGACAGCTGGAAACACCATATATTTT.

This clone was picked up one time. CDR3 nucleotide sequence: TGTGCCGCCACCGGGGGTTCACCCCTCCACTTT. Translated: CAATGGSPLHF. The V gene is TRBV14, the J gene TRBJ1-6, with D possibly being TRBD1 (5 bases). Trimming took 11 bases from V and 9 from J, leaving 11 bases between them. Per the germline V gene, CDR1 is SGHDN and CDR2 is FVKESK. The length of the CDR3 is 11 residues. The full variable domain, in which reference TRBV14 and TRBJ1-6 provide the parts outside the CDR3, is EAGVTQFPSHSVIEKGQTVTLRCDPISGHDNLYWYRRVMGKEIKFLLHFVKESKQDESGMPNNRFLAERTGGTYSTLKVQPAELEDSGVYFCAATGGSPLHFGNGTRLTVT.

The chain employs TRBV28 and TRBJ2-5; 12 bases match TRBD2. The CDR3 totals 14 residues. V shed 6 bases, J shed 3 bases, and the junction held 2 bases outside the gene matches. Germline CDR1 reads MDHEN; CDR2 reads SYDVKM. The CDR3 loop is CASSLAGGKETQYF. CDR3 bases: TGTGCCAGCAGCCTAGCGGGGGGGAAAGAGACCCAGTACTTC. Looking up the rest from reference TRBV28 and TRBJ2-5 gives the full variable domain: DVKVTQSSRYLVKRTGEKVFLECVQDMDHENMFWYRQDPGLGLRLIYFSYDVKMKEKGDIPEGYSVSREKKERFSLILESASTNQTSMYLCASSLAGGKETQYFGPGTRLLVL.

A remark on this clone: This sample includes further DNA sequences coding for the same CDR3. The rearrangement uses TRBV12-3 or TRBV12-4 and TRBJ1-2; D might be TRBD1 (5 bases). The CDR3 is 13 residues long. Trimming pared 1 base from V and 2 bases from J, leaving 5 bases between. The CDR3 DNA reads TGTGCCAGCAGTTTAGACAGGAACTATGGCTACACCTTC. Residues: CASSLDRNYGYTF.

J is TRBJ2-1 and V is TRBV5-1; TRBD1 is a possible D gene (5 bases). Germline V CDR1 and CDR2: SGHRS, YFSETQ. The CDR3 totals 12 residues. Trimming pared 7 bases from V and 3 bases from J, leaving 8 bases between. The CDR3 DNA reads TGCGCCAGCTCCGACAGCTACAATGAGCAGTTCTTC. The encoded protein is CASSDSYNEQFF. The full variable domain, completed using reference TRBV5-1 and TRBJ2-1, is KAGVTQTPRYLIKTRGQQVTLSCSPISGHRSVSWYQQTPGQGLQFLFEYFSETQRNKGNFPGRFSGRQFSNSRSEMNVSTLELGDSALYLCASSDSYNEQFFGPGTRLTVL.

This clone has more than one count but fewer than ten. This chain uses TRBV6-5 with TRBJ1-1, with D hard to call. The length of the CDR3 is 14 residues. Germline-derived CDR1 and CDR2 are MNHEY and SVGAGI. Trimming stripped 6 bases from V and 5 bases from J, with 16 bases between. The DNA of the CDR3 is TGTGCCAGCAGCTTAGGAGGGAGGCAGACTGAAGCTTTCTTT. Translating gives CASSLGGRQTEAFF.

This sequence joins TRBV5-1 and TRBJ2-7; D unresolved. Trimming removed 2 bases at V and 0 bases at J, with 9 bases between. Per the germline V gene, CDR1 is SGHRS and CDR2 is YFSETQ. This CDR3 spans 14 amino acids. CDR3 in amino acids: CASSFNRDSYEQYF. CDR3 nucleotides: TGCGCCAGCAGCTTCAACAGAGACTCCTACGAGCAGTACTTC.